This entry lists 26 T cell receptor beta chains sequenced from one sample in a study. TCRdb reanalysed the RT-PCR reads using MiXCR and keeps one entry per CDR3 protein. The sample shows approximately 720,000 distinct CDR3 sequences, approximately 14% of them seen only once. Input material: memory CD4+ T cells from blood. The source of these receptors is a female donor in good health, serving as a healthy control.

This rearrangement joins TRBV7-3 to TRBJ2-5; 9 bases line up with TRBD2. The CDR3 covers 16 residues. Germline V gives CDR1 SGHTA, CDR2 FQGTGA. Unmatched junction bases numbered 11, after V lost 5 bases and J lost 4 bases. CDR3 sequence: CASSAERREGRETQYF. DNA of the CDR3: TGTGCCAGCAGCGCAGAGAGGCGGGAGGGCCGAGAGACCCAGTACTTC.

This clonotype was counted between two and nine times. V usage is TRBV5-6 and J usage is TRBJ2-7; 7 bases map to TRBD2. CDR3 size: 16 residues. V shed 4 bases, J shed 2 bases, and the junction held 12 bases outside the gene matches. Germline CDR1 SGHDT, CDR2 YYEEEE. For the CDR3, the DNA is TGTGCCAGCAGCCCAGATGCTAGCGGAACCCCCTACGAGCAGTACTTC. Translated: CASSPDASGTPYEQYF.

This clonotype was counted a few times. V gene TRBV5-1 combines with J gene TRBJ2-5; TRBD1 or TRBD2 may be the D gene (5 bases each). Germline V gene lookup returns CDR1 SGHRS and CDR2 YFSETQ. The CDR3 covers 15 residues. Trimming stripped 0 bases from V and 3 bases from J, with 12 bases between. DNA for the CDR3: TGCGCCAGCAGCTTGGCCGGTGTGGGGGAAGAGACCCAGTACTTC. It is translated as CASSLAGVGEETQYF.

The J gene is TRBJ1-5, the V gene TRBV27; 7 bases align to TRBD1. This CDR3 is 15 amino acids long. V lost 2 bases, J lost 8 bases, and 9 bases stayed unmatched. In germline, CDR1 is MNHEY, CDR2 SMNVEV (reference sequence). The CDR3 DNA reads TGTGCCAGCAGTTTAGATTACAGGGGCGATAAGCCCCAGCATTTT. Encoded protein: CASSLDYRGDKPQHF.

The chain recombines TRBV5-1 with TRBJ2-5, with no clear D. V lost 3 bases and J 2 bases, leaving 14 bases between the germline ends. This CDR3 contains 15 residues. Germline CDR1 reads SGHRS; CDR2 reads YFSETQ. The CDR3: CASSSLPNRQETQYF. The CDR3 coding sequence is TGCGCCAGCAGCTCGCTGCCGAACCGGCAAGAGACCCAGTACTTC.

The J gene is TRBJ2-1, the V gene TRBV10-3; D is possibly TRBD2 (6 bases). CDR1 is ENHRY, CDR2 SYGVKD, per germline. The CDR3 has 14 residues. The ends were cut back, 5 bases at V and 8 bases at J, with 16 bases in the middle. The CDR3 DNA follows: TGTGCCATCAGTAAATCGGGGGTTGGCGATGAGCAGTTCTTC. Translated, it gives CAISKSGVGDEQFF.

This clonotype was observed at least ten times. One end of the junction fails to match germline, which may point to a read error. The V gene is TRBV6-6, the J gene TRBJ2-7; 9 bases line up with TRBD1. This CDR3 is 13 amino acids long. Germline V CDR1 and CDR2: MNHNY, SVGAGI (reference sequence). The chain's CDR3 is CASSQRPGQGLLF. In nucleotides, the CDR3 is TGTGCCAGCAGTCAGCGACCGGGACAGGGCCTGCTATTC.

The rearrangement joins TRBV15 to TRBJ2-1, with 7 bases lining up with TRBD2. The V segment lost 3 bases and the J segment 7 bases; nucleotides outside the gene matches: 18. Germline loops: CDR1 LNHNV, CDR2 YYDKDF (reference sequence). This CDR3 comprises 18 residues. CDR3 protein: CATSRPMAGGSSWNEQFF. Here the CDR3 DNA reads TGTGCCACCAGCAGGCCGATGGCTGGCGGGAGTAGTTGGAATGAGCAGTTCTTC.

The V gene is TRBV12-3 or TRBV12-4, the J gene TRBJ2-1; unclear D gene. CDR3 length equals 13 residues. V lost 9 bases, J lost 5 bases, and 14 bases lay in between. In DNA form, the CDR3 reads TGTGCCAGATCACCATCGACCAACAATGAGCAGTTCTTC. It codes for CARSPSTNNEQFF.

The CDR3 here is CASSSGRTARTEAFF. CDR3 nucleotides: TGTGCCAGCAGCTCGGGACGGACGGCTCGGACTGAAGCTTTCTTT. The chain carries TRBV7-2 and TRBJ1-1, with a weak D call TRBD1 (5 bases). The germline V gene has CDR1 SGHTA and CDR2 FQGNSA. This CDR3 is 15 amino acids long. Between the trimmed V and J ends, which lost 4 bases and 5 bases, there was a span of 17 bases.

This clonotype was recorded at least ten times. The chain is built from TRBV6-5 and TRBJ1-2, with D unclear. The germline CDR1 and CDR2 sequences are MNHEY and SVGAGI. The CDR3 sequence is 13 residues long. V was trimmed by 2 bases and J by 0 bases, leaving 4 bases between them. As DNA, the CDR3 is TGTGCCAGCAGTTACGAGACTAACTATGGCTACACCTTC. As protein: CASSYETNYGYTF.

This clonotype was recorded a few times. The rearrangement uses TRBV9 and TRBJ2-1; D possibly corresponds to TRBD2 (6 bases). Germline values: CDR1 SGDLS, CDR2 YYNGEE. The CDR3 is made up of 14 amino acids. The V and J ends lost 4 bases and 7 bases respectively, with 15 bases between them. CDR3 nucleotides: TGTGCCAGCAGCACCCAAAGCCGGGGGAATGAGCAGTTCTTC. Amino acid sequence: CASSTQSRGNEQFF.

This clonotype was detected a few times. The J gene is TRBJ2-1, the V gene TRBV6-2 or TRBV6-3; 7 positions match TRBD2. V shed 7 bases and J 5 bases; nucleotides not matched to a gene: 8. Germline loops: CDR1 MNHEY, CDR2 SVGEGT. The CDR3 is made up of 14 amino acids. For the CDR3, the DNA is TGTGCCAGCACCTTGGGGGGGTCCGACAATGAGCAGTTCTTC. It yields the protein CASTLGGSDNEQFF.

This clonotype has just a few counts. The rearrangement links TRBV24-1 to TRBJ1-5; no clear D gene. Germline V gene lookup returns CDR1 KGHDR and CDR2 SFDVKD. The CDR3 consists of 12 residues. V lost 4 bases, J lost 5 bases, and 5 bases lay in between. CDR3 protein: CATSDADQPQHF. DNA of the CDR3: TGTGCCACCAGTGACGCGGATCAGCCCCAGCATTTT.

Note on this clonotype: An end of the junction does not agree with germline; a read error may underlie this. The V and J genes are TRBV5-1 and TRBJ2-1, with 15 positions matching TRBD2. Germline V lookup: CDR1 SGHRS, CDR2 YFSETQ. The CDR3 runs to 16 residues. CDR3 bases: TGCGCCAGCAGCTTACTGGGACTAGCGGGAGGCAATAAGCAGTTCTTC. Translating it yields CASSLLGLAGGNKQFF.

In this sample, this clonotype turned up many times. J is TRBJ1-2 and V is TRBV12-3 or TRBV12-4; TRBD1 aligns across 8 bases. V lost 6 bases to trimming and J lost 3 bases; unmatched junction nucleotides: 6. The CDR3 loop spans 14 amino acids. The CDR3: CASSQGARYYGYTF. The DNA of the CDR3 is TGTGCCAGCAGCCAGGGGGCGAGGTACTATGGCTACACCTTC.

The chain couples TRBV12-3 or TRBV12-4 to TRBJ2-1; D uncertain. Trimming shortened V by 8 bases and J by 0 bases, and 11 bases separated the two germline ends. The CDR3 length is 14 residues. CDR3 loop: CASAWEISYNEQFF. The CDR3 DNA follows: TGTGCCAGCGCCTGGGAAATCTCCTACAATGAGCAGTTCTTC.

There are a few counts of this clonotype. This sequence joins TRBV5-1 and TRBJ2-2; 8 bases match TRBD2. Germline lookup yields CDR1 SGHRS and CDR2 YFSETQ. The junction had 9 bases not matched to a gene; V was cut back by 4 bases and J by 7 bases. The CDR3 is 15 amino acids. CDR3 in DNA: TGCGCCAGCAGCCCGCAGCGGGAGTTCGTCGGGGAGCTGTTTTTT. This codes for CASSPQREFVGELFF.

This clonotype was observed at least ten times. J is TRBJ2-7 and V is TRBV7-3; 8 nucleotides align to TRBD1. V shed 3 bases, J shed 1 base, and the junction held 2 bases outside the gene matches. The CDR3 consists of 14 residues. CDR1 and CDR2 (germline): SGHTA, FQGTGA. CDR3 DNA: TGTGCCAGCAGCTTCCAGGGGGCATCCTACGAGCAGTACTTC. Its translation: CASSFQGASYEQYF.

This chain uses TRBV6-2 or TRBV6-3 with TRBJ2-3; perhaps TRBD1 as D (6 bases). The CDR3 is 15 amino acids. Germline CDR1 and CDR2: MNHEY and SVGEGT. The germline V and J ends were trimmed by 2 bases and 6 bases, with 15 bases remaining between them. CDR3 sequence: CASSYLQGLKDTQYF. The CDR3 DNA sequence: TGTGCCAGCAGTTACCTCCAGGGGCTCAAGGATACGCAGTATTTT.

The chain joins TRBV5-1 to TRBJ2-3, with D perhaps assigned TRBD1 or TRBD2 (5 bases each). Trimming took 2 bases from V and 0 from J, leaving 16 bases between them. CDR1 SGHRS and CDR2 YFSETQ come from the germline V gene. The CDR3 runs to 17 residues. The CDR3: CASSFAPPRDSTDTQYF. The CDR3 coding sequence is TGCGCCAGCAGCTTCGCCCCACCCCGGGACAGCACAGATACGCAGTATTTT.

The chain has TRBV20-1 and TRBJ2-2; the D is unclear. The CDR3 covers 14 residues. CDR1 is DFQATT and CDR2 is SNEGSKA in the germline V gene (reference sequence). Trimming left V 6 bases short and J 6 bases short, with 17 bases between. This chain's CDR3 is CSAPPPERAGELFF. CDR3 nucleotide sequence: TGCAGTGCCCCTCCCCCCGAAAGGGCCGGGGAGCTGTTTTTT.

The CDR3: CASSLGLLAGGQNTGELFF. In nucleotides, the CDR3 is TGCGCCAGCAGCCTGGGGCTGTTAGCGGGAGGACAGAACACCGGGGAGCTGTTTTTT. The chain is built from TRBV5-1 and TRBJ2-2; the match to TRBD2 covers 10 bases. From germline, CDR1 is SGHRS and CDR2 YFSETQ. J lost 1 base, V lost 4 bases, and 13 bases had no gene match. The CDR3 is 19 residues long. The full variable domain, completed using reference TRBV5-1 and TRBJ2-2, is KAGVTQTPRYLIKTRGQQVTLSCSPISGHRSVSWYQQTPGQGLQFLFEYFSETQRNKGNFPGRFSGRQFSNSRSEMNVSTLELGDSALYLCASSLGLLAGGQNTGELFFGEGSRLTVL.

With respect to this clonotype: The junction departs from the called germline gene at one end, perhaps through a read error. The chain recombines TRBV5-1 with TRBJ1-3; D is uncertain. This CDR3 contains 18 residues. Germline V gives CDR1 SGHRS, CDR2 YFSETQ. The CDR3 protein is CASSLDSQALSSGNTIYF. Here the CDR3 DNA reads TGCGCAAGCAGCTTGGATTCGCAGGCCTTAAGCTCTGGAAACACCATATATTTT.

CDR3 DNA: TGTGCCAGCAGCCCCGCGACTCTAGCGGGGGGGCCCAATGAGCAGTTCTTC. Its translation is CASSPATLAGGPNEQFF. The rearrangement links TRBV9 to TRBJ2-1; the match to TRBD2 covers 12 bases. The ends lost 4 bases at V and 6 bases at J; junction bases unmatched: 11. This CDR3 has 17 residues. The germline CDR1 and CDR2 sequences are SGDLS and YYNGEE. Variable domain in full (rest from reference TRBV9 and TRBJ2-1): DSGVTQTPKHLITATGQRVTLRCSPRSGDLSVYWYQQSLDQGLQFLIQYYNGEERAKGNILERFSAQQFPDLHSELNLSSLELGDSALYFCASSPATLAGGPNEQFFGPGTRLTVL.

This clonotype has a handful of counts. The V call is TRBV5-6, the J call TRBJ2-5; 7 bases fit TRBD1. Germline CDR1 reads SGHDT; CDR2 reads YYEEEE. Trimming took 9 bases from V and 4 from J; bases not matched to a gene: 9. This CDR3 comprises 13 residues. The CDR3 nucleotides read TGTGCCACCCGGGACAGAGTTCGAGAGACCCAGTACTTC. Protein: CATRDRVRETQYF.